This T cell receptor (beta chain) emerged from a study of blood T cell repertoires in COVID-19. In the study overall: Sites across the United States, Italy and Spain contributed samples from acute and convalescent COVID-19. From T cells, B-cell-depleted T cells, or PBMCs came the material, which was cDNA or gDNA.

The CDR3 runs to 15 residues. From germline, CDR1 is LNHNV and CDR2 YYDKDF (reference sequence). With 0 bases removed from V and 12 bases from J, the gap between germline ends came to 20 bases. Original processing notes: For nucleated cells, counts were estimated from reference gene primer amplification. The protocol was immunoSEQ multiplex PCR, while the TCRdb copy is restricted to in-frame clones and leaves out a portion. V, J and clone size derive from that table, while D and trimming were established from the DNA sequence. Of 150,000 or so clones in the sample, about 93% were seen once. The specimen sequenced was peripheral blood. The source is a woman aged 45 to 65 with acute or convalescent COVID-19. The chain recombines TRBV15 with TRBJ1-2; D remains ambiguous. The DNA for the CDR3 is TGTGCCACCAGCAGAGATAATAAACAGCCTAGGAGGGACACCTTC. Residues: CATSRDNKQPRRDTF.